A single sample is the source of the 30 T cell receptor beta chains below, sequenced in a study of blood T cell repertoires in COVID-19. Measured with immunoSEQ multiplex PCR; TCRdb has only the in-frame clones, and not every one. This repertoire shows around 300,000 clones, about nine tenths found once; its top ten account for 0.94%. Sequencing input: peripheral blood. These receptors all come from a woman aged 40 to 55 who had recovered from COVID-19.

V and J are TRBV6-5 and TRBJ1-1; 8 bases fit TRBD1. The V gene end was trimmed by 0 bases and the J gene end by 3 bases; junction bases not matched to a gene: 6. This CDR3 comprises 16 residues. Germline V gives CDR1 MNHEY, CDR2 SVGAGI. The CDR3 DNA reads TGTGCCAGCAGTTACTCCCAGGGGGCGTGGGACACTGAAGCTTTCTTT. This codes for CASSYSQGAWDTEAFF.

This chain connects TRBV7-2 to TRBJ2-3; 10 bases match TRBD2. V lost 6 bases and J lost 0; bases outside the gene matches: 6. CDR3 length equals 16 residues. Germline assignment: CDR1 SGHTA and CDR2 FQGNSA. In nucleotides, the CDR3 is TGTGCCAGCAGGGATGGACTAGCGGCTAGCACAGATACGCAGTATTTT. As protein: CASRDGLAASTDTQYF.

This clone was detected once. The V and J genes are TRBV30 and TRBJ1-6; TRBD1 agrees at 7 bases. The CDR3 has 13 residues. Unmatched junction bases numbered 5, after V lost 7 bases and J lost 5 bases. CDR1 is GTSNPN and CDR2 is SVGIG in the germline V gene (reference sequence). DNA for the CDR3: TGTGCCTTGGGGGACAGTAATAATTCACCCCTCCACTTT. It specifies CALGDSNNSPLHF.

This chain links TRBV14 with TRBJ2-5, with 7 bases matching TRBD2. The V and J ends lost 2 bases and 5 bases, in that order; junction bases with no gene match: 5. CDR3 length: 14 amino acids. The germline CDR1 and CDR2 sequences are SGHDN and FVKESK. The DNA for the CDR3 is TGTGCCAGCAGCCAATCGGGGACTACGGAGACCCAGTACTTC. Translated, it gives CASSQSGTTETQYF.

A remark on this clone: One end of the junction is discordant with germline, which a read error may explain. This chain connects TRBV6-5 to TRBJ2-7, with a possible D match to TRBD1 (6 bases). The CDR3 loop spans 13 amino acids. The germline gives CDR1 MNHEY, CDR2 SVGAGI. The DNA for the CDR3 is TGTACCAGCAGTTACTCAGGGGAATGGGAGCAGTACTTC. Its protein product is CTSSYSGEWEQYF.

The chain has TRBV4-1 and TRBJ1-4, with TRBD1 identical over 7 bases. The CDR3 has 17 amino acids. Trimming took 0 bases from V and 0 from J; bases not matched to a gene: 4. Germline CDR1 reads MGHRA; CDR2 reads YSYEKL. CDR3 DNA sequence: TGCGCCAGCAGCCAAGATGGGGACAGTACAACTAATGAAAAACTGTTTTTT. Its protein product is CASSQDGDSTTNEKLFF.

The V call is TRBV7-3, the J call TRBJ2-1, with TRBD1 identical over 9 bases. The CDR3 consists of 16 residues. CDR1 is SGHTA and CDR2 is FQGTGA in the germline V gene. Trimming cost V 5 bases and J 8 bases; bases outside gene matches: 13. CDR3 residues: CASSPATGGALDEQFF. The CDR3 DNA reads as TGTGCCAGCAGCCCAGCCACAGGGGGCGCCCTGGATGAGCAGTTCTTC.

This chain connects TRBV9 to TRBJ1-3; D gene uncertain. The CDR3 is 14 amino acids. V dropped 4 bases and J dropped 1 base, with 9 bases sitting between them. Germline V gives CDR1 SGDLS, CDR2 YYNGEE. The CDR3 is CASSPSGSGNTIYF. CDR3 sequence (DNA): TGTGCCAGCAGCCCATCCGGGTCTGGAAACACCATATATTTT.

The chain uses TRBV29-1 and TRBJ2-5; TRBD2 aligns across 9 bases. With 7 bases clipped from V and 5 bases from J, the junction kept 5 bases outside the gene matches. Germline CDR1 reads SQVTM; CDR2 reads ANQGSEA. The CDR3 contains 12 residues. In DNA, the CDR3 is TGCAGCGGACGTAGCGGGAGTGAGACCCAGTACTTC. The encoded protein is CSGRSGSETQYF.

About this clone: The sample has other DNA sequences that encode this CDR3 too. The chain uses TRBV2 and TRBJ2-5, with D possibly matching TRBD2 (5 bases). The CDR3 is 12 residues long. Germline values: CDR1 SNHLY, CDR2 FYNNEI. Trimming pared 4 bases from V and 5 bases from J, leaving 8 bases between. The CDR3 DNA reads TGTGCCAGCAGTGGGAGCGGTGAGACCCAGTACTTC. It codes for CASSGSGETQYF.

The V gene is TRBV28, the J gene TRBJ2-7, with 7 positions matching TRBD1. The CDR3 has 18 amino acids. Looked up from germline, CDR1 is MDHEN and CDR2 is SYDVKM. Germline trimming cut 3 bases from V and 5 bases from J; bases unmatched to any gene: 19. For the CDR3, the DNA is TGTGCCAGCAGTTTGCTGCCCCAGGGGGTGGTGGATATGGACGAGCAGTACTTC. Residues: CASSLLPQGVVDMDEQYF.

V and J are TRBV7-9 and TRBJ2-7; the match to TRBD2 covers 7 bases. This CDR3 region has 12 residues. Germline lookup yields CDR1 SEHNR and CDR2 FQNEAQ (reference sequence). The junction had 5 bases not matched to a gene; V was cut back by 5 bases and J by 7 bases. The CDR3 region is CASSPPGGEQYF. DNA for the CDR3: TGTGCCAGCAGCCCCCCGGGGGGAGAGCAGTACTTC.

The V call is TRBV11-3, the J call TRBJ2-5, with 7 bases fitting TRBD1. Trimming cost V 4 bases and J 1 base; bases outside gene matches: 3. Germline V gene lookup returns CDR1 SGHNT and CDR2 YENEEA. This CDR3 comprises 14 residues. The CDR3 reads CASSSGQPQETQYF. The CDR3 bases are TGTGCCAGCAGCTCGGGACAGCCCCAAGAGACCCAGTACTTC.

The gene calls are TRBV5-1 and TRBJ2-2, with 8 bases that match TRBD2. The germline V gene encodes CDR1 SGHRS and CDR2 YFSETQ. Losses at the gene ends were 4 bases for V and 3 bases for J; bases not matched to a gene: 2. This CDR3 spans 14 amino acids. The CDR3 sequence: CASSPGGDTGELFF. CDR3 bases: TGCGCCAGCAGCCCGGGAGGGGACACCGGGGAGCTGTTTTTT. Full variable domain (missing parts from reference TRBV5-1 and TRBJ2-2): KAGVTQTPRYLIKTRGQQVTLSCSPISGHRSVSWYQQTPGQGLQFLFEYFSETQRNKGNFPGRFSGRQFSNSRSEMNVSTLELGDSALYLCASSPGGDTGELFFGEGSRLTVL.

The rearrangement links TRBV4-1 to TRBJ1-5; 9 bases fit TRBD1. The CDR3 totals 17 residues. CDR1 and CDR2 from the germline V gene are MGHRA and YSYEKL. The trim removed 0 bases at V and 6 bases at J, leaving 9 bases unmatched. In nucleotides, the CDR3 is TGCGCCAGCAGCCAAGATTCGGGACAGGGTGCATTTCAGCCCCAGCATTTT. Translated, it gives CASSQDSGQGAFQPQHF.

This chain uses TRBV10-3 with TRBJ2-3; possible D gene TRBD2, 5 bases. Germline values: CDR1 ENHRY, CDR2 SYGVKD. The length of the CDR3 is 15 residues. V lost 0 bases, J lost 5 bases, and 12 bases lay in between. CDR3: CAISESVGVGDTQYF. The CDR3 DNA follows: TGTGCCATCAGTGAGTCGGTCGGGGTGGGAGATACGCAGTATTTT.

This clone was found a few times. The chain links TRBV5-1 to TRBJ2-1; 9 positions agree with TRBD1. After removal of 0 bases from V and 4 bases from J, the junction contained 17 bases not matched to a gene. The CDR3 runs 20 residues. The germline V gene has CDR1 SGHRS and CDR2 YFSETQ. The CDR3 DNA is TGCGCCAGCAGCTTGGCCCGGGACAGGGAGAGCAGGGGGAAATACAATGAGCAGTTCTTC. Its protein is CASSLARDRESRGKYNEQFF.

The rearrangement links TRBV4-1 to TRBJ1-1; possibly TRBD1 for D (5 bases). Germline V CDR1 and CDR2: MGHRA, YSYEKL. The CDR3 has 13 residues. Deletions cut 4 bases from V and 1 base from J, with 7 bases between. The CDR3 DNA is TGCGCCAGCAGCCTCGACAGGAACACTGAAGCTTTCTTT. This codes for CASSLDRNTEAFF.

The V call is TRBV3-1 (or the pseudogene TRBV3-2), the J call TRBJ2-7; 14 bases line up with TRBD2. Unmatched junction bases numbered 3, after V lost 5 bases and J lost 3 bases. The CDR3 covers 15 residues. In germline, CDR1 is LGHDT, CDR2 YNNKEL (reference sequence). CDR3: CASSSGLAGVYEQYF. The DNA of the CDR3 is TGTGCCAGCAGCTCGGGACTAGCGGGGGTCTACGAGCAGTACTTC.

This chain uses TRBV28 with TRBJ2-2, with 7 bases fitting TRBD1. Germline V gives CDR1 MDHEN, CDR2 SYDVKM. The CDR3 spans 14 residues. The J segment lost 1 base and the V segment lost 7 bases, leaving 3 bases of the junction unmatched. This CDR3 reads CASIQGQNTGELFF. The DNA for the CDR3 is TGTGCCAGCATACAGGGGCAGAACACCGGGGAGCTGTTTTTT.

The chain links TRBV9 to TRBJ2-7; D may be TRBD2 (5 bases). Per germline, CDR1 SGDLS and CDR2 YYNGEE. CDR3 size: 15 residues. Deletions cut 0 bases from V and 1 base from J, with 11 bases between. CDR3 region: CASSVGIGSSYEQYF. CDR3 nucleotide sequence: TGTGCCAGCAGCGTAGGTATAGGGAGTTCCTACGAGCAGTACTTC.

This clone has a handful of counts. The chain has TRBV18 and TRBJ2-1, with 9 positions matching TRBD2. Unmatched junction bases numbered 16, after V lost 0 bases and J lost 10 bases. CDR3 length: 18 residues. CDR1 and CDR2 from the germline V gene are KGHSH and LQKENI. This CDR3 reads CASSPPSLAGPGGGEQFF. The CDR3 region has the DNA TGTGCCAGCTCACCACCTTCCCTAGCGGGACCAGGAGGGGGGGAGCAGTTCTTC.

On this clone: One end of the junction does not line up with germline, which may come from a read error. CDR3 in DNA: TGTGCTAGCAGCTCCGGGACTAGCGGGATGAATGAGCAGTTCTTC. It codes for CASSSGTSGMNEQFF. The gene calls are TRBV7-7 and TRBJ2-1, with 13 bases matching TRBD2. The CDR3 spans 15 residues. Germline CDR1 is SSHAT and CDR2 is FNYEAQ (reference sequence). Full variable domain (rest looked up from reference TRBV7-7 and TRBJ2-1): GAGVSQSPRYKVTKRGQDVTLRCDPISSHATLYWYQQALGQGPEFLTYFNYEAQPDKSGLPSDRFSAERPEGSISTLTIQRTEQRDSAMYRCASSSGTSGMNEQFFGPGTRLTVL.

The chain's CDR3 is CASSQDRGAGSNTEAFF. The CDR3 DNA reads TGCGCCAGCAGCCAAGACAGGGGGGCCGGGTCGAACACTGAAGCTTTCTTT. The chain carries TRBV5-1 and TRBJ1-1; 9 bases fit TRBD1. V gave up 4 bases and J gave up 1 base; unmatched junction bases: 11. The germline V gene encodes CDR1 SGHRS and CDR2 YFSETQ. The CDR3 spans 17 residues.

The count of this clone is one. The chain is built from TRBV19 and TRBJ1-3, with 7 nucleotides matching TRBD1. The CDR3 loop spans 16 amino acids. Germline CDR1 LNHDA, CDR2 SQIVND (reference sequence). Losses at the gene ends were 3 bases for V and 2 bases for J; bases not matched to a gene: 7. For the CDR3, the DNA is TGTGCCAGTAGTATGACAGGGTCGTATCCTGGAAACACCATATATTTT. Translation: CASSMTGSYPGNTIYF.

The V gene is TRBV11-3, the J gene TRBJ2-1, with 8 positions matching TRBD2. This CDR3 is 16 amino acids long. Trimming cost V 4 bases and J 8 bases; bases outside gene matches: 13. Germline V gives CDR1 SGHNT, CDR2 YENEEA. The CDR3 here is CASSSLTGGWVDEQFF. In nucleotides, the CDR3 is TGTGCCAGCAGCTCGCTCACGGGAGGGTGGGTAGATGAGCAGTTCTTC.

A single count supports this clone. This chain's CDR3 is CASSLDGTRNTGELFF. DNA of the CDR3: TGCGCCAGCAGCTTGGATGGGACTAGGAACACCGGGGAGCTGTTTTTT. V gene TRBV5-1 combines with J gene TRBJ2-2; 8 bases are a match to TRBD2. CDR1 is SGHRS and CDR2 is YFSETQ in the germline V gene. V lost 0 bases and J lost 1; bases outside the gene matches: 2. The CDR3 loop spans 16 amino acids.

The chain links TRBV18 to TRBJ2-7; 9 bases line up with TRBD1. Germline loops: CDR1 KGHSH, CDR2 LQKENI. The V segment lost 0 bases and the J segment 0 bases; nucleotides outside the gene matches: 3. CDR3 length: 16 residues. CDR3 coding DNA: TGTGCCAGCTCACCACCGGGGACAGGGAGCTCCTACGAGCAGTACTTC. As protein: CASSPPGTGSSYEQYF.

The V and J genes are TRBV29-1 and TRBJ2-2; D ambiguous. CDR1 is SQVTM, CDR2 ANQGSEA, per germline. V lost 8 bases and J lost 5, with 12 bases in between. The CDR3 is 12 amino acids. The CDR3 region is CSIRGATGELFF. CDR3 in DNA: TGCAGCATACGAGGCGCGACCGGGGAGCTGTTTTTT.

This chain joins TRBV7-9 and TRBJ2-1; TRBD2 matches at 8 bases. The V gene's germline CDR1 is SEHNR and CDR2 FQNEAQ (reference sequence). The CDR3 has 13 amino acids. J lost 3 bases, V lost 7 bases, and 2 bases had no gene match. CDR3 coding DNA: TGTGCCAGCATCAGCGGGAGCTACAATGAGCAGTTCTTC. Its protein product is CASISGSYNEQFF.